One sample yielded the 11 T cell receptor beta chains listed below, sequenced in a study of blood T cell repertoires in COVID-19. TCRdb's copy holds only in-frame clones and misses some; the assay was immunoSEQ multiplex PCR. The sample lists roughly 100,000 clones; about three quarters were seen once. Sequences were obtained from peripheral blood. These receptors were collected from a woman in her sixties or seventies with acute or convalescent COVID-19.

CDR3 loop: CASSLEGGGQYNEQFF. The CDR3 DNA sequence: TGTGCCAGCAGTTTAGAGGGGGGGGGACAATACAATGAGCAGTTCTTC. J is TRBJ2-1 and V is TRBV27; D might be TRBD2 (7 bases). Germline assignment: CDR1 MNHEY and CDR2 SMNVEV (reference sequence). The CDR3 is 16 residues long. The V and J ends lost 2 bases and 4 bases respectively, with 15 bases between them.

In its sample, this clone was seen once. CDR3 in DNA: TGTGCCAGCAGACGGGACAGGGGTATGAACACTGAAGCTTTCTTT. It translates to CASRRDRGMNTEAFF. V gene TRBV9 combines with J gene TRBJ1-1; 10 bases align to TRBD1. The germline V gene encodes CDR1 SGDLS and CDR2 YYNGEE. The CDR3 loop spans 15 amino acids. Trimming at V came to 5 bases and at J to 0 bases, leaving 4 bases not matched to a gene.

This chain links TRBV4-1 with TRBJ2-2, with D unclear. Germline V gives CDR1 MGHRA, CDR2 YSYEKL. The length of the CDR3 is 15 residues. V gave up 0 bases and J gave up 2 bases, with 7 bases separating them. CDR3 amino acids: CASSQDAHNTGELFF. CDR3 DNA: TGCGCCAGCAGCCAAGATGCACACAACACCGGGGAGCTGTTTTTT.

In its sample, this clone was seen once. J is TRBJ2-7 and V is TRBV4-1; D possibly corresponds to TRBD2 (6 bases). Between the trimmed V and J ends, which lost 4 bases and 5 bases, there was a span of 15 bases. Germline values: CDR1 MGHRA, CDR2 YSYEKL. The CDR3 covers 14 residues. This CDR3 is CASSLWGVAHEQYF. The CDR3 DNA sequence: TGCGCCAGCAGCCTCTGGGGGGTGGCCCACGAGCAGTACTTC.

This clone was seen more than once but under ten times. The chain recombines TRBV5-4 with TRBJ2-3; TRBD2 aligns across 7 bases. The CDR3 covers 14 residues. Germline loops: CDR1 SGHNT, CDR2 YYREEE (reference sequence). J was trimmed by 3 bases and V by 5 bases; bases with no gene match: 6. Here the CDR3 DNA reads TGTGCCAGCAGACCGGGGGGATGGACAGATACGCAGTATTTT. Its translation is CASRPGGWTDTQYF.

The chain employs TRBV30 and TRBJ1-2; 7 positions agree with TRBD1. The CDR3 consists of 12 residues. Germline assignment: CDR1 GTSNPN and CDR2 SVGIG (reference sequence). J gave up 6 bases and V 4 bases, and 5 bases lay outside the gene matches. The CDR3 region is CAWMTGTDGYTF. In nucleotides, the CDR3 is TGTGCCTGGATGACAGGGACGGATGGCTACACCTTC.

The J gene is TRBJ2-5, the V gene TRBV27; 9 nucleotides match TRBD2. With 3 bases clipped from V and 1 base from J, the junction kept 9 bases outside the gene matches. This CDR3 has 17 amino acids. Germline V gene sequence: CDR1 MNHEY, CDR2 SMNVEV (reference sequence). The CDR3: CASSLRGGLNTQETQYF. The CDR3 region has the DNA TGTGCCAGCAGTTTGCGGGGGGGCCTCAACACCCAAGAGACCCAGTACTTC.

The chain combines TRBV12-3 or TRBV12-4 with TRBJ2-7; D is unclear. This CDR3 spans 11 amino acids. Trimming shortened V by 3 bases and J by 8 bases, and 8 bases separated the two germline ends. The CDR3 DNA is TGTGCCAGCAGTTTGGGCAGACAGCAGTACTTC. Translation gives CASSLGRQQYF.

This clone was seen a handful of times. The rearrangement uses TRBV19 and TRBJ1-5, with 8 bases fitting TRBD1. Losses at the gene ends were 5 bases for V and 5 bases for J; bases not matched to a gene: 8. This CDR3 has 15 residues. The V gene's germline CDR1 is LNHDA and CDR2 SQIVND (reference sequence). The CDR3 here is CASSRGQGADQPQHF. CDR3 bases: TGTGCCAGTAGTCGTGGCCAGGGGGCCGATCAGCCCCAGCATTTT.

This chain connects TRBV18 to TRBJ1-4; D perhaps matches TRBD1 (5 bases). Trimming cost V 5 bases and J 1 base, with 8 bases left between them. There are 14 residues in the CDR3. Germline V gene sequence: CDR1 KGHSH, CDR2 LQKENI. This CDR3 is CASSTTGTNEKLFF. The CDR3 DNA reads TGTGCCAGCTCAACCACAGGAACTAATGAAAAACTGTTTTTT.

Here the CDR3 reads CASSSTGKYNEQFF. The CDR3 nucleotides are TGCGCCAGCAGCTCAACGGGGAAGTACAATGAGCAGTTCTTC. The chain joins TRBV5-1 to TRBJ2-1; perhaps TRBD2 as D (5 bases). The CDR3 length is 14 residues. V dropped 3 bases and J dropped 4 bases, with 11 bases sitting between them. Germline CDR1 and CDR2: SGHRS and YFSETQ.